Listed below are T cell receptor beta chains from one sample, sequenced in a study of spatial heterogeneity in lung cancer. TCRdb called the 5' RACE reads again in MiXCR, with one record for every CDR3 protein. The repertoire holds more than 95,000 distinct CDR3 sequences, 10% to 15% seen once, with 16% in the top ten. Source: PBMCs, taken at follow-up. Receptor source: a male donor with early-stage non-small cell lung cancer. Both conserved end residues are part of each CDR3. D genes are given only for firm matches. A row's size may be missing; if present it is once, few, many or a size class.

clone size: NA
J gene: TRBJ2-1
V gene: TRBV4-1
D gene: TRBD2
CDR3 protein: CASSQDAGGPGEQFF
CDR3 DNA: TGCGCCAGCAGCCAAGACGCGGGGGGGCCCGGTGAGCAGTTCTTC

clone size: many
J gene: TRBJ1-2
V gene: TRBV25-1
D gene: TRBD1
CDR3 protein: CASSTPGTGGYGYTF
CDR3 DNA: TGTGCCAGCAGCACCCCTGGAACAGGGGGCTATGGCTACACCTTC

clone size: NA
J gene: TRBJ1-5
V gene: TRBV12-3/TRBV12-4
D gene: TRBD1
CDR3 protein: CASHIGDSPNQPQHF
CDR3 DNA: TGTGCCAGTCATATTGGGGACAGCCCTAATCAGCCCCAGCATTTT

clone size: NA
J gene: TRBJ2-7
V gene: TRBV11-2
D gene: NA
CDR3 protein: CASSSTARTYEQYF
CDR3 DNA: TGTGCCAGCAGCTCCACTGCCCGAACCTACGAGCAGTACTTC

clone size: few
J gene: TRBJ1-6
V gene: TRBV20-1
D gene: NA
CDR3 protein: CSAPDRTNSPLHF
CDR3 DNA: TGCAGTGCCCCCGACAGAACTAATTCACCCCTCCACTTT

clone size: NA
J gene: TRBJ1-1
V gene: TRBV9
D gene: NA
CDR3 protein: CASSGRQGQAFF
CDR3 DNA: TGTGCCAGCAGCGGGAGGCAGGGGCAGGCTTTCTTT

clone size: NA
J gene: TRBJ1-2
V gene: TRBV5-1
D gene: NA
CDR3 protein: CASSLALGIGGYTF
CDR3 DNA: TGCGCCAGCAGCTTGGCCCTGGGGATCGGTGGCTACACCTTC

clone size: many
J gene: TRBJ2-7
V gene: TRBV20-1
D gene: TRBD2
CDR3 protein: CSARPTSGGAYEQYF
CDR3 DNA: TGCAGTGCTAGGCCTACTAGCGGGGGGGCCTACGAGCAGTACTTC

clone size: NA
J gene: TRBJ1-5
V gene: TRBV3-1
D gene: NA
CDR3 protein: CASSQEAGQNQPQHF
CDR3 DNA: TGTGCCAGCAGCCAAGAGGCTGGGCAAAATCAGCCCCAGCATTTT

clone size: NA
J gene: TRBJ2-1
V gene: TRBV5-5
D gene: NA
CDR3 protein: CASSLDRGGFNEQFF
CDR3 DNA: TGTGCCAGCAGCTTGGACAGGGGGGGTTTCAATGAGCAGTTCTTC

clone size: NA
J gene: TRBJ1-2
V gene: TRBV28
D gene: NA
CDR3 protein: CASSLLQGNYGYTF
CDR3 DNA: TGTGCCAGCAGTTTACTCCAGGGGAACTATGGCTACACCTTC

clone size: few
J gene: TRBJ2-3
V gene: TRBV6-5
D gene: NA
CDR3 protein: CASQQVLRDTQYF
CDR3 DNA: TGTGCCAGTCAACAGGTCCTGAGGGATACGCAGTATTTT

clone size: NA
J gene: TRBJ1-6
V gene: TRBV11-1
D gene: NA
CDR3 protein: CASSSGVLSYNSPLHF
CDR3 DNA: TGTGCCAGCAGCTCAGGGGTTCTCTCCTATAATTCACCCCTCCACTTT

clone size: many
J gene: TRBJ2-5
V gene: TRBV5-1
D gene: NA
CDR3 protein: CASSFTNAQETQYF
CDR3 DNA: TGCGCCAGCAGCTTCACCAACGCGCAAGAGACCCAGTACTTC

clone size: few
J gene: TRBJ1-5
V gene: TRBV11-2
D gene: NA
CDR3 protein: CASSPGQSPNWDQPQHF
CDR3 DNA: TGTGCCAGCAGCCCGGGACAATCTCCCAATTGGGATCAGCCCCAGCATTTT

clone size: few
J gene: TRBJ2-3
V gene: TRBV11-1
D gene: NA
CDR3 protein: CASSFGGPPGHF
CDR3 DNA: TGTGCCAGCAGCTTCGGGGGGCCGCCCGGGCATTTT

clone size: many
J gene: TRBJ2-7
V gene: TRBV11-2
D gene: NA
CDR3 protein: CASSFRQRSGEQYF
CDR3 DNA: TGTGCCAGCAGCTTTAGACAGAGAAGTGGCGAGCAGTACTTC

clone size: NA
J gene: TRBJ2-3
V gene: TRBV12-3/TRBV12-4
D gene: NA
CDR3 protein: CASSPYSDHTDTQYF
CDR3 DNA: TGTGCCAGCAGTCCCTACTCAGACCACACAGATACGCAGTATTTT

clone size: NA
J gene: TRBJ2-1
V gene: TRBV12-3/TRBV12-4
D gene: TRBD2
CDR3 protein: CASSIPSGGGGNEQFF
CDR3 DNA: TGTGCCAGCAGTATCCCCAGCGGGGGTGGAGGGAATGAGCAGTTCTTC

clone size: many
J gene: TRBJ2-1
V gene: TRBV6-2/TRBV6-3
D gene: TRBD1
CDR3 protein: CASSLQITGGLQFF
CDR3 DNA: TGTGCCAGCAGTCTACAGATAACAGGGGGACTCCAGTTCTTC

clone size: NA
J gene: TRBJ2-1
V gene: TRBV28
D gene: NA
CDR3 protein: CASSLRTQGGKFF
CDR3 DNA: TGTGCCAGCAGTTTACGGACGCAGGGTGGAAAGTTCTTC

clone size: many
J gene: TRBJ2-1
V gene: TRBV27
D gene: NA
CDR3 protein: CASTVLGPYNEQFF
CDR3 DNA: TGTGCCAGCACCGTTTTGGGACCATACAATGAGCAGTTCTTC

clone size: NA
J gene: TRBJ1-4
V gene: TRBV7-2
D gene: NA
CDR3 protein: CASSSWGDEKLFF
CDR3 DNA: TGTGCCAGCAGCTCCTGGGGCGACGAAAAACTGTTTTTT

clone size: NA
J gene: TRBJ1-1
V gene: TRBV15
D gene: NA
CDR3 protein: CATSTSRNRRAFF
CDR3 DNA: TGTGCCACCAGCACCTCCCGGAACAGAAGGGCTTTCTTT

clone size: NA
J gene: TRBJ1-5
V gene: TRBV29-1
D gene: NA
CDR3 protein: CSARRGEDQPQHF
CDR3 DNA: TGCAGCGCCCGAAGAGGGGAGGATCAGCCCCAGCATTTT

clone size: few
J gene: TRBJ2-5
V gene: TRBV28
D gene: TRBD1
CDR3 protein: CASDLTGTPQETQYF
CDR3 DNA: TGTGCCAGTGACCTGACAGGGACCCCCCAAGAGACCCAGTACTTC